A single sample gave rise to the 7 T cell receptor beta chains below, sequenced in a study of CD8+ T cells in alopecia areata. It was cDNA, reverse transcribed from extracted RNA, that served as the sequencing template. The assay was immunoSEQ multiplex PCR, and TCRdb's table has in-frame clones only and misses some. The top ten hold 19% of the sample, which has just over 150,000 clones, more than 45% seen once. This specimen was CD8+ T cells sorted from blood, taken at week 0. The receptor set was obtained from a human donor with alopecia areata.

A remark on this clone: One end of the junction varies from germline; a read error may be responsible. CDR3 loop: CAISLVSGRSYNEQFF. CDR3 DNA: TGTGCCATCAGTTTAGTATCGGGGCGTTCCTACAATGAGCAGTTCTTC. V and J are TRBV27 and TRBJ2-1, with D possibly called TRBD1 or TRBD2 (5 bases each). The CDR3 totals 16 residues. Germline values: CDR1 MNHEY, CDR2 SMNVEV (reference sequence).

The chain joins TRBV5-6 to TRBJ2-2; D ambiguous. Trimming removed 1 base from V and 1 base from J, with 11 bases in between. The CDR3 spans 16 residues. Germline CDR1 SGHDT, CDR2 YYEEEE. In DNA form, the CDR3 reads TGTGCCAGCAGCTTGAATGGCCGGATGAACACCGGGGAGCTGTTTTTT. Translation gives CASSLNGRMNTGELFF.

CDR3 sequence reads: CVRGKDNEQFF. For the CDR3, the DNA is TGTGTCAGGGGGAAGGACAATGAGCAGTTCTTC. The rearrangement joins TRBV2 to TRBJ2-1, with 7 bases that match TRBD1. CDR3 length: 11 amino acids. From germline, CDR1 is SNHLY and CDR2 FYNNEI.

The chain carries TRBV30 and TRBJ1-1, with a tentative D call TRBD1 (5 bases). Looked up from germline, CDR1 is GTSNPN and CDR2 is SVGIG (reference sequence). Trimming removed 0 bases at V and 4 bases at J, with 9 bases between. The CDR3 is 13 amino acids. CDR3 in DNA: TGTGCCTGGAGTGTCTTGACAGCCACTGAAGCTTTCTTT. It yields the protein CAWSVLTATEAFF.

This clone was counted between two and nine times. The genes are TRBV29-1 and TRBJ2-5, with 11 bases matching TRBD2. Looked up from germline, CDR1 is SQVTM and CDR2 is ANQGSEA. There are 14 residues in the CDR3. Trimming at V came to 2 bases and at J to 3 bases, leaving 2 bases not matched to a gene. The CDR3 is CSVESSGGKETQYF. As DNA, the CDR3 is TGCAGCGTTGAATCTAGCGGGGGGAAAGAGACCCAGTACTTC.

The chain combines TRBV4-3 with TRBJ2-2; TRBD1 aligns across 7 bases. Germline V CDR1 and CDR2: LGHNA, YSLEER. The CDR3 spans 15 residues. V was clipped by 4 bases and J by 5 bases; unmatched bases: 7. CDR3 sequence (DNA): TGCGCCAGCAGCCCAGGACAGGATGGGACCGGGGAGCTGTTTTTT. Translating it yields CASSPGQDGTGELFF.

The chain employs TRBV6-5 and TRBJ2-2; D call uncertain. The CDR3 length is 12 residues. Germline V CDR1 and CDR2: MNHEY, SVGAGI. The V end lost 6 bases, the J end lost 6 bases, and 8 bases lay between the germline ends. This CDR3 is CASSSGSGELFF. The CDR3 bases are TGTGCCAGCAGCTCCGGGTCCGGGGAGCTGTTTTTT.